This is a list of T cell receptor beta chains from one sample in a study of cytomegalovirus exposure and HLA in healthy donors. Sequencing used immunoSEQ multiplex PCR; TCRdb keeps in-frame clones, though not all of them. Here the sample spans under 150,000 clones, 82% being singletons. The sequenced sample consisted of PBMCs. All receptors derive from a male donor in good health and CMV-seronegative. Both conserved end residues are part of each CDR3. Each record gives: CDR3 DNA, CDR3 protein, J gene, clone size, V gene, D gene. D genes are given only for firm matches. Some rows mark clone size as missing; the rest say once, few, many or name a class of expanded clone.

DNA: TGTGCCAGCAGCAGGACTAGCGGGAGAAGGGATACGCAGTATTTT
CDR3: CASSRTSGRRDTQYF
J: TRBJ2-3
size: NA
V: TRBV7-3
D: TRBD2

DNA: TGTGCCTGGAGTGGCGTCGTCGGCGGCCGCTCTGGAAACACCATATATTTT
CDR3: CAWSGVVGGRSGNTIYF
J: TRBJ1-3
size: NA
V: TRBV30
D: NA

DNA: TGTGCCAGTAGAAAGAGGGAAGGGGAGCTGTTTTTT
CDR3: CASRKREGELFF
J: TRBJ2-2
size: few
V: TRBV13
D: NA

DNA: TGTGCCAGCAGCCTAGATGTATCCCGGTTTAAAGAGACCCAGTACTTC
CDR3: CASSLDVSRFKETQYF
J: TRBJ2-5
size: NA
V: TRBV7-2
D: NA

DNA: TGTGCCAGCTCCGGTAGCAGGTGGAGGGATCAGCCCCAGCATTTT
CDR3: CASSGSRWRDQPQHF
J: TRBJ1-5
size: NA
V: TRBV7-8
D: NA

DNA: TGCGCCAGCAGCCAGTCCGACAGGGGCTCTCAGTGGGCTAACTATGGCTACACCTTC
CDR3: CASSQSDRGSQWANYGYTF
J: TRBJ1-2
size: NA
V: TRBV4-1
D: TRBD1

DNA: TGTGCCAGCGGGTCACCGACTAGCGGTTACAATGAGCAGTTCTTC
CDR3: CASGSPTSGYNEQFF
J: TRBJ2-1
size: NA
V: TRBV25-1
D: TRBD2

DNA: TGTGCCTGGAGTTATCAATTCTACGAGCAGTACTTC
CDR3: CAWSYQFYEQYF
J: TRBJ2-7
size: NA
V: TRBV30
D: NA

DNA: TGTGCCACCATCCCGTGGAGGACTGGGACAGGAAATCTATCTAAGGTATCACATTATGGCTACACCTTC
CDR3: CATIPWRTGTGNLSKVSHYGYTF
J: TRBJ1-2
size: NA
V: TRBV15
D: TRBD1

DNA: TGCGCCAGCAGCCAAGATCTTGAGGAGACCCAGTACTTC
CDR3: CASSQDLEETQYF
J: TRBJ2-5
size: NA
V: TRBV4-3
D: NA

DNA: TGTGCCAGTACCCTGACAGACTATGGCTACACCTTC
CDR3: CASTLTDYGYTF
J: TRBJ1-2
size: once
V: TRBV19
D: NA

DNA: TGTGCCAGCAGCCGGGACAGGGCCTGCTACACCTTC
CDR3: CASSRDRACYTF
J: TRBJ1-2
size: NA
V: TRBV21-1
D: NA

DNA: TGTGCCAGCAGCCAAGATTCGGGGTCGGATACGCAGTATTTT
CDR3: CASSQDSGSDTQYF
J: TRBJ2-3
size: NA
V: TRBV4-2
D: NA

DNA: TGTGCCAGCAGTCACTCCAGCCGCGGGGATGAGCAGTTCTTC
CDR3: CASSHSSRGDEQFF
J: TRBJ2-1
size: few
V: TRBV27
D: NA

DNA: TGTGCCAGCAGTTTAAGACAGGGCGACTCTGGGGCCAACGTCCTGACTTTC
CDR3: CASSLRQGDSGANVLTF
J: TRBJ2-6
size: NA
V: TRBV28
D: TRBD1

DNA: TGTGCCAGCAGTTCGACTAGCGGGGACAGATACGAGCAGTACTTC
CDR3: CASSSTSGDRYEQYF
J: TRBJ2-7
size: once
V: TRBV27
D: TRBD2

DNA: TGTGCCTGGAGTCGGGCGGGAACCGAGCACGAGCAGTACTTC
CDR3: CAWSRAGTEHEQYF
J: TRBJ2-7
size: once
V: TRBV30
D: NA